What follows is one TCR beta chain and its context. The antigen it binds to is not known. Base-call qualities are not available, and no considerably larger clone is one nucleotide away. The data belong to a study of T cells after somatic rescue of genetic block (dated by TCRdb to 2020 to 2022). With respect to the entire study: The study assessed how robust, over the long term, a T-cell system was when the system had developed through somatic rescue of a genetic block in T-cell development.

The library came from the immunoSEQ multiplex PCR assay. The clones in this table, taken by TCRdb from immuneACCESS, are in-frame only. Not every clone is retained; where verified, under half of the shortfall comes from an unresolved V gene, and the cause of the rest is unknown. The sample data list 80,000 to 90,000 clones, and approximately 90% of these were observed just once. The top ten clones comprise more than 1.5% of the sample. Measured from the cysteine to the phenylalanine, the CDR3 is 13 residues long. Here the CDR3 DNA is all that survives: 39 bases in frame from base 1. The germline V and J ends show losses of 6 bases and 3 bases respectively, and no gene match explains 4 bases of the junction. The CDR1 and CDR2 encoded by the germline V gene are MNHEY and SVGAGI.

The V and J genes are TRBV6-5 and TRBJ2-7, with 8 junctional bases fitting TRBD1. The receptor comes from a woman between 18 and 29 years old. The sequenced sample consisted of peripheral blood mononuclear cells (PBMCs). The CDR3 has the sequence CASSQGAGYEQYF. The DNA is TGTGCCAGCAGCCAGGGGGCGGGCTACGAGCAGTACTTC.